One and the same sample provided the 30 T cell receptor beta chains below, sequenced in a study of blood T cell repertoires in COVID-19. Produced via immunoSEQ multiplex PCR; TCRdb's table is partial and in-frame only. The data contain about 56,000 clones, around 84% of them singletons. The sequencing sample was made of peripheral blood. All receptors come from a woman aged 80 or over with acute or convalescent COVID-19.

The chain recombines TRBV19 with TRBJ2-1; TRBD2 matches at 7 bases. CDR3 length: 15 amino acids. The trim removed 5 bases at V and 1 base at J, leaving 5 bases unmatched. CDR1 and CDR2 from the germline V gene are LNHDA and SQIVND (reference sequence). In DNA form, the CDR3 reads TGTGCCAGTAGTGGGGGGAGGGGTTCCTACAATGAGCAGTTCTTC. Protein product: CASSGGRGSYNEQFF.

V gene TRBV12-3 or TRBV12-4 combines with J gene TRBJ2-7, with 7 bases aligning to TRBD2. The V gene end was trimmed by 3 bases and the J gene end by 3 bases; junction bases not matched to a gene: 2. The length of the CDR3 is 13 residues. The CDR3 coding sequence is TGTGCCAGCAGTTTGGCGGGGGACTACGAGCAGTACTTC. Its translation: CASSLAGDYEQYF.

The chain links TRBV27 to TRBJ1-2; no reliable D call. Germline loops: CDR1 MNHEY, CDR2 SMNVEV (reference sequence). V was shortened by 3 bases and J by 4 bases, with 9 bases between the two germline ends. The CDR3 totals 13 residues. The CDR3 sequence: CASSFGGSYGYTF. Written as DNA, the CDR3 is TGTGCCAGCAGTTTTGGAGGGAGCTATGGCTACACCTTC.

The CDR3 coding sequence is TGTGCCAGCAGCCCGACGGCGGGGGGCCCTGAGACCGGGGAGCTGTTTTTT. Its translation is CASSPTAGGPETGELFF. The chain is built from TRBV3-1 (or the pseudogene TRBV3-2) and TRBJ2-2; 8 bases agree with TRBD2. Germline V gene lookup returns CDR1 LGHDT and CDR2 YNNKEL (reference sequence). This CDR3 has 17 residues. The J segment lost 5 bases and the V segment lost 4 bases, leaving 12 bases of the junction unmatched.

CDR3 residues: CASSQVGADYGYTF. In nucleotides, the CDR3 is TGTGCCAGCAGCCAAGTTGGGGCGGACTATGGCTACACCTTC. This chain uses TRBV4-2 with TRBJ1-2; D perhaps matches TRBD1 (5 bases). This CDR3 has 14 amino acids. V lost 1 base and J lost 3, with 9 bases in between. CDR1 and CDR2 (germline): LGHNA, YNFKEQ.

V gene TRBV5-4 combines with J gene TRBJ2-2; TRBD2 aligns across 9 bases. The germline V gene encodes CDR1 SGHNT and CDR2 YYREEE (reference sequence). V was clipped by 4 bases and J by 4 bases; unmatched bases: 11. The CDR3 totals 17 residues. CDR3 sequence: CASSPNPSGGPTGELFF. CDR3 sequence (DNA): TGTGCCAGCAGCCCGAACCCGAGCGGGGGGCCCACCGGGGAGCTGTTTTTT.

The chain employs TRBV5-5 and TRBJ2-2; 7 bases agree with TRBD1. This CDR3 is 16 amino acids long. CDR1 and CDR2 from the germline V gene are SGHKS and YYEKEE (reference sequence). V lost 7 bases, J lost 6 bases, and 15 bases stayed unmatched. As DNA, the CDR3 is TGTGCCAGCTCAAAAGGGACAGATTTTTTAGCCGGGGAGCTGTTTTTT. Translating it yields CASSKGTDFLAGELFF. Full variable domain (missing parts from reference TRBV5-5 and TRBJ2-2): DAGVTQSPTHLIKTRGQQVTLRCSPISGHKSVSWYQQVLGQGPQFIFQYYEKEERGRGNFPDRFSARQFPNYSSELNVNALLLGDSALYLCASSKGTDFLAGELFFGEGSRLTVL.

The genes are TRBV5-6 and TRBJ1-5; D gene uncertain. Germline assignment: CDR1 SGHDT and CDR2 YYEEEE. The CDR3 spans 14 residues. V shed 4 bases and J shed 3 bases, with 11 bases lying between them. CDR3 coding DNA: TGTGCCAGCAGCCCCCACCGGGACAATCAGCCCCAGCATTTT. Amino acid sequence: CASSPHRDNQPQHF.

The chain employs TRBV6-5 and TRBJ1-4; TRBD1 matches 9 bases. V shed 9 bases, J shed 11 bases, and the junction held 13 bases outside the gene matches. Per the germline V gene, CDR1 is MNHEY and CDR2 is SVGAGI. The CDR3 has 14 residues. The CDR3 DNA follows: TGTGCCAGTTTCCCGGGACAGGGTCTGGGGAAACTGTTTTTT. It yields the protein CASFPGQGLGKLFF.

The chain combines TRBV5-6 with TRBJ1-6; 8 bases fit TRBD1. The CDR3 is 16 residues long. The V gene end was trimmed by 2 bases and the J gene end by 6 bases; junction bases not matched to a gene: 7. Germline V CDR1 and CDR2: SGHDT, YYEEEE. The CDR3 spells CASSFWQGAGNSPLHF. The CDR3 coding sequence is TGTGCCAGCAGCTTTTGGCAGGGGGCAGGTAATTCACCCCTCCACTTT.

The rearrangement joins TRBV2 to TRBJ1-6, with a possible D match to TRBD1 (5 bases). The germline V gene encodes CDR1 SNHLY and CDR2 FYNNEI. Trimming took 7 bases from V and 7 from J, leaving 17 bases between them. There are 15 residues in the CDR3. The CDR3 is CASTSKTVPNSPLHF. The CDR3 coding sequence is TGTGCCAGCACCTCGAAGACAGTCCCGAATTCACCCCTCCACTTT.

J is TRBJ2-2 and V is TRBV24-1; 9 bases are shared with TRBD1. V lost 4 bases to trimming and J lost 9 bases; unmatched junction nucleotides: 11. The CDR3 sequence is 16 residues long. CDR1 and CDR2 (germline): KGHDR, SFDVKD. The CDR3 region has the DNA TGTGCCACCAGTGACCCCCCGGGACAGGGAGTGTGGGAGCTGTTTTTT. Its protein is CATSDPPGQGVWELFF.

V and J are TRBV5-1 and TRBJ1-1, with D hard to call. The CDR3 length is 15 residues. CDR1 is SGHRS, CDR2 YFSETQ, per germline. V shed 3 bases and J shed 1 base, with 13 bases lying between them. This chain's CDR3 is CASSSQGLGNTEAFF. CDR3 in DNA: TGCGCCAGCAGCTCGCAAGGACTGGGGAACACTGAAGCTTTCTTT. Complete variable domain (other parts from reference TRBV5-1 and TRBJ1-1): KAGVTQTPRYLIKTRGQQVTLSCSPISGHRSVSWYQQTPGQGLQFLFEYFSETQRNKGNFPGRFSGRQFSNSRSEMNVSTLELGDSALYLCASSSQGLGNTEAFFGQGTRLTVV.

The V gene is TRBV7-9, the J gene TRBJ1-3; 8 bases are shared with TRBD1. Germline V lookup: CDR1 SEHNR, CDR2 FQNEAQ (reference sequence). V lost 4 bases to trimming and J lost 8 bases; unmatched junction nucleotides: 7. The CDR3 loop spans 14 amino acids. The chain's CDR3 is CASSSPGGADTIYF. The CDR3 coding sequence is TGTGCCAGCAGCTCCCCAGGGGGCGCGGACACCATATATTTT.

This sequence joins TRBV5-4 and TRBJ1-1; D is undetermined. The germline V gene has CDR1 SGHNT and CDR2 YYREEE (reference sequence). V lost 2 bases and J 4 bases, leaving 6 bases between the germline ends. The CDR3 is made up of 12 amino acids. The CDR3 spells CASSFAGTEAFF. DNA of the CDR3: TGTGCCAGCAGCTTTGCGGGCACTGAAGCTTTCTTT.

The J gene is TRBJ1-1, the V gene TRBV13; no reliable D call. Germline V gene lookup returns CDR1 PRHDT and CDR2 FYEKMQ (reference sequence). CDR3 length: 14 amino acids. Trimming stripped 1 base from V and 8 bases from J, with 14 bases between. The DNA of the CDR3 is TGTGCCAGCAGCTTAGCGGGTGGCGCCATAGAAGCTTTCTTT. Its translation: CASSLAGGAIEAFF.

The CDR3 reads CASSPGGTGSNQPQHF. The CDR3 DNA sequence: TGTGCCAGCAGCCCGGGCGGGACAGGTAGCAATCAGCCCCAGCATTTT. The rearrangement joins TRBV11-3 to TRBJ1-5; the match to TRBD1 covers 8 bases. Germline V gene sequence: CDR1 SGHNT, CDR2 YENEEA. The CDR3 sequence is 16 residues long. V was clipped by 5 bases and J by 0 bases; unmatched bases: 6.

The chain employs TRBV10-3 and TRBJ1-2; 7 bases are a match to TRBD1. The J segment lost 4 bases and the V segment lost 10 bases, leaving 6 bases of the junction unmatched. The CDR3 spans 12 residues. Per germline, CDR1 ENHRY and CDR2 SYGVKD. The DNA for the CDR3 is TGTGCCAACACAGGGGACGGCTATGGCTACACCTTC. It codes for CANTGDGYGYTF.

This clone was observed a handful of times. This chain links TRBV4-2 with TRBJ1-4, with 10 bases fitting TRBD1. This CDR3 is built from 15 residues. Germline CDR1 is LGHNA and CDR2 is YNFKEQ. The J segment lost 7 bases and the V segment lost 2 bases, leaving 4 bases of the junction unmatched. In DNA, the CDR3 is TGTGCCAGCAGCCAACAGACAGGGGGCGGTGAAAAACTGTTTTTT. Its protein product is CASSQQTGGGEKLFF.

The chain couples TRBV19 to TRBJ1-2; D call uncertain. Germline CDR1 reads LNHDA; CDR2 reads SQIVND (reference sequence). The CDR3 contains 15 residues. Trimming took off 0 bases at V and 3 bases at J, with 11 bases between the two ends. The CDR3 sequence is CASSIDNALYYGYTF. CDR3 DNA: TGTGCCAGTAGTATAGATAACGCACTTTACTATGGCTACACCTTC. Drawing the rest from reference TRBV19 and TRBJ1-2, the complete variable domain is DGGITQSPKYLFRKEGQNVTLSCEQNLNHDAMYWYRQDPGQGLRLIYYSQIVNDFQKGDIAEGYSVSREKKESFPLTVTSAQKNPTAFYLCASSIDNALYYGYTFGSGTRLTVV.

This clone was recorded once. J is TRBJ2-3 and V is TRBV18; the match to TRBD2 covers 8 bases. The CDR3 sequence is 15 residues long. Germline trimming cut 4 bases from V and 4 bases from J; bases unmatched to any gene: 7. Germline V gives CDR1 KGHSH, CDR2 LQKENI. DNA for the CDR3: TGTGCCAGCTCACAACCGGGACTAGTTCCAGATACGCAGTATTTT. The encoded protein is CASSQPGLVPDTQYF.

This clone was seen a few times. The gene calls are TRBV19 and TRBJ1-1; TRBD1 matches 7 bases. J was trimmed by 6 bases and V by 6 bases; bases with no gene match: 7. Germline CDR1 reads LNHDA; CDR2 reads SQIVND (reference sequence). This CDR3 region has 13 residues. CDR3 amino acids: CASSQTGTAEAFF. The CDR3 DNA reads TGTGCCAGTAGCCAGACAGGGACCGCTGAAGCTTTCTTT.

The CDR3 loop reads CSVAIGLNQPQHF. CDR3 nucleotides: TGCAGCGTTGCCATCGGGTTGAATCAGCCCCAGCATTTT. The rearrangement joins TRBV29-1 to TRBJ1-5; D remains unclear. V was cut by 4 bases and J by 4 bases, with 11 bases left in between. The V gene's germline CDR1 is SQVTM and CDR2 ANQGSEA. The CDR3 contains 13 residues.

Here the CDR3 DNA reads TGTGCCAGCAGCTACACCGGGACAGGGGCTATGAACACTGAAGCTTTCTTT. Translating it yields CASSYTGTGAMNTEAFF. V is TRBV5-5 and J is TRBJ1-1; 10 nucleotides agree with TRBD1. The germline gives CDR1 SGHKS, CDR2 YYEKEE (reference sequence). With V trimmed by 3 bases and J by 0 bases, 8 bases remained unmatched. This CDR3 spans 17 amino acids.

The chain uses TRBV30 and TRBJ1-3; maybe TRBD1 (6 bases). This CDR3 is built from 15 residues. Trimming shortened V by 3 bases and J by 0 bases, and 12 bases separated the two germline ends. Germline CDR1 and CDR2: GTSNPN and SVGIG (reference sequence). The CDR3 coding sequence is TGTGCCTGGAGCCGGGACACCTTCTCTGGAAACACCATATATTTT. Protein sequence: CAWSRDTFSGNTIYF. The variable domain in full, completed from reference TRBV30 and TRBJ1-3, reads SQTIHQWPATLVQPVGSPLSLECTVEGTSNPNLYWYRQAAGRGLQLLFYSVGIGQISSEVPQNLSASRPQDRQFILSSKKLLLSDSGFYLCAWSRDTFSGNTIYFGEGSWLTVV.

CDR3 residues: CASSVLRPGQGLLSNQPQHF. DNA for the CDR3: TGTGCCAGCAGTGTATTACGACCGGGACAGGGTCTGTTAAGCAATCAGCCCCAGCATTTT. This chain links TRBV6-1 with TRBJ1-5, with 9 bases lining up with TRBD1. Germline V gene data show CDR1 as MNHNS and CDR2 as SASEGT. Trimming removed 4 bases from V and 1 base from J; junction bases left unmatched: 17. The CDR3 loop spans 20 amino acids.

This chain joins TRBV18 and TRBJ1-4; D might be TRBD1 (5 bases). The germline V gene encodes CDR1 KGHSH and CDR2 LQKENI. The CDR3 has 14 residues. V was trimmed by 5 bases and J by 2 bases, leaving 9 bases between them. The CDR3 reads CASSSGRTNEKLFF. DNA for the CDR3: TGTGCCAGCTCATCAGGGAGGACTAATGAAAAACTGTTTTTT.

The V gene is TRBV7-9, the J gene TRBJ1-4, with a weak D call TRBD1 (5 bases). Germline-derived CDR1 and CDR2 are SEHNR and FQNEAQ (reference sequence). The V gene lost 6 bases and the J gene lost 8 bases, with 19 bases spanning the gap. This CDR3 has 15 residues. The CDR3 DNA is TGTGCCAGCAGTCGCAAAGGGAGCGGGGACGAAAAACTGTTTTTT. The encoded protein is CASSRKGSGDEKLFF.

The rearrangement joins TRBV4-1 to TRBJ2-7; 8 nucleotides agree with TRBD2. The J segment lost 4 bases and the V segment lost 1 base, leaving 9 bases of the junction unmatched. Per the germline V gene, CDR1 is MGHRA and CDR2 is YSYEKL. CDR3 length: 16 amino acids. CDR3 in DNA: TGCGCCAGCAGCCAAGCGTTTCCAGCGGGGGTGTACGAGCAGTACTTC. The encoded protein is CASSQAFPAGVYEQYF.

CDR3 residues: CASRRTDSKNSPLHF. The CDR3 nucleotides read TGTGCCAGCAGGCGGACGGACTCGAAAAATTCACCCCTCCACTTT. This sequence joins TRBV2 and TRBJ1-6; D call uncertain. Deletions cut 6 bases from V and 7 bases from J, with 16 bases between. This CDR3 region has 15 residues. The germline V gene encodes CDR1 SNHLY and CDR2 FYNNEI.